This TCR beta chain was observed in a study of blood T cell repertoires in COVID-19. Study-level background: Collection of acute and convalescent COVID-19 samples took place in the United States, Italy and Spain. The cDNA or gDNA used as material had been derived from T cells, B-cell-depleted T cells, or PBMCs.

In the authors' methods: Scientists estimated how many nucleated cells there were by amplifying reference gene primers. Generated by immunoSEQ multiplex PCR, the TCRdb table keeps only in-frame clones and is missing some. V and J calls and clone size come straight from that table; D and trimming were deduced from the DNA. The sample lists about 370,000 clones; roughly 90% were seen once. Participants were placed into cohorts based on the clinical history they reported. The CDR3 length is 15 residues. V was pared by 3 bases and J by 5 bases, with 4 bases of the junction left unmatched. CDR1 is DFQATT and CDR2 is SNEGSKA in the germline V gene (reference sequence).

This rearrangement joins TRBV20-1 to TRBJ2-1, with TRBD2 matching 13 bases. This sequence originates from a woman aged 25 to 39 who had recovered from COVID-19. The sequencing sample was made of PBMCs or T cells enriched from blood (not recorded which). The CDR3 DNA follows: TGCAGTGCTAGTGAGGGGACTAGCGGGAACAATGAGCAGTTCTTC. Encoded protein: CSASEGTSGNNEQFF.